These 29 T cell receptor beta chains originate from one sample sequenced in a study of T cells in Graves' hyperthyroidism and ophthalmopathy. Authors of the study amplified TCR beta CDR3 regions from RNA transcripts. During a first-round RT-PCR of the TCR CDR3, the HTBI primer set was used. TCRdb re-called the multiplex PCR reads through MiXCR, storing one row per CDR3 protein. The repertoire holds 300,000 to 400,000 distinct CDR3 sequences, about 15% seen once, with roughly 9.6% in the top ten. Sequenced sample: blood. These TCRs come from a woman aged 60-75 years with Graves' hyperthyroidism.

CDR3 sequence reads: CASSEGDGLQTQYF. The CDR3 DNA is TGTGCCAGCAGTGAAGGGGACGGTCTACAGACCCAGTACTTC. This chain joins TRBV6-1 and TRBJ2-5; the D gene could be TRBD1 or TRBD2 (5 bases each). CDR3 length: 14 amino acids. Germline V lookup: CDR1 MNHNS, CDR2 SASEGT. V dropped 1 base and J dropped 6 bases, with 12 bases sitting between them.

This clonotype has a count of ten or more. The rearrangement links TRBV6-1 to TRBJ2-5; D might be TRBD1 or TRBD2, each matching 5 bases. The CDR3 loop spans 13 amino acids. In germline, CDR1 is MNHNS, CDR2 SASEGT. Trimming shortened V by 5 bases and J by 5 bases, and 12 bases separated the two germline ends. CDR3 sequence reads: CASSRDPTETQYF. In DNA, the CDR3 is TGTGCCAGCAGTAGGGACCCAACGGAGACCCAGTACTTC.

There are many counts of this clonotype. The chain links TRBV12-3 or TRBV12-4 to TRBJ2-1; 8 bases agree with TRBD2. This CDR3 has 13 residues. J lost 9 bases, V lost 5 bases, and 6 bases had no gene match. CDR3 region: CASSPSSGGEQFF. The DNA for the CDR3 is TGTGCCAGCAGTCCCTCGAGCGGGGGTGAGCAGTTCTTC.

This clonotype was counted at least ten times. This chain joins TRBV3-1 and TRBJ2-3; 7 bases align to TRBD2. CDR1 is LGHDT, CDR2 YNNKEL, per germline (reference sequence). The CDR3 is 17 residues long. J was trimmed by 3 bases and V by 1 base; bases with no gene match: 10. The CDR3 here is CASSQGLASGGTDTQYF. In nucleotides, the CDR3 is TGTGCCAGCAGCCAAGGATTAGCGTCGGGAGGTACAGATACGCAGTATTTT.

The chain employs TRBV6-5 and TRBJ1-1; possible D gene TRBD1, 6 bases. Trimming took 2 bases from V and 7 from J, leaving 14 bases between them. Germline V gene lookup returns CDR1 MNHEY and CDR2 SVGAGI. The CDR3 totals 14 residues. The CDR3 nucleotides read TGTGCCAGCAGTTACCATAGGGGGGAGGTTGAAGCTTTCTTT. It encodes CASSYHRGEVEAFF.

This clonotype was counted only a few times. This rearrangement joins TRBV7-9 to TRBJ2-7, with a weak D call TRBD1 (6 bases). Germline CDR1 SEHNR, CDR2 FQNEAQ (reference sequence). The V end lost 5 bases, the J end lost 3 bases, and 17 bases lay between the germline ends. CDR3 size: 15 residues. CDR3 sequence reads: CASSPPLTGNYEQYF. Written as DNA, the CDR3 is TGTGCCAGCAGCCCGCCCTTGACAGGAAACTACGAGCAGTACTTC.

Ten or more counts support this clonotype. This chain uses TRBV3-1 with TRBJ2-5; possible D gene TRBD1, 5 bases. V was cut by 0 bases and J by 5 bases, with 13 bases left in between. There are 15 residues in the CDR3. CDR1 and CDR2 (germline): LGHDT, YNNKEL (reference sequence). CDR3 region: CASSQDSRTSETQYF. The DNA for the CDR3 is TGTGCCAGCAGCCAAGATAGTAGGACAAGTGAGACCCAGTACTTC.

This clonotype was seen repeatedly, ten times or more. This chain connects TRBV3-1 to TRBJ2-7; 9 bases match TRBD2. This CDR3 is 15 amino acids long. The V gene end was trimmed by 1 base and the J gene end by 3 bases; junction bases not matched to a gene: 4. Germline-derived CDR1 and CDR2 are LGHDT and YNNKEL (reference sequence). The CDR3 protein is CASSQVREGGYEQYF. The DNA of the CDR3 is TGTGCCAGCAGCCAAGTGCGGGAGGGAGGCTACGAGCAGTACTTC.

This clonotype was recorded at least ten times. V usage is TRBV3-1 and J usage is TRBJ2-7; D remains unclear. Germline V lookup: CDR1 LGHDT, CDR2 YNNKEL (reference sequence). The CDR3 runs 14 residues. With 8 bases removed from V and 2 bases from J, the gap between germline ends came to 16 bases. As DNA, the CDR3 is TGTGCCAGCGGTCAGGATTACGAACCCTACGAGCAGTACTTC. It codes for CASGQDYEPYEQYF.

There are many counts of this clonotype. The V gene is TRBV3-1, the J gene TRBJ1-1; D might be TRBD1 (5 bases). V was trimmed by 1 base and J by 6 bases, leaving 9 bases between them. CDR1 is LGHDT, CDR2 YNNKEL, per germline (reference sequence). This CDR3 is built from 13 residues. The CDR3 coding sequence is TGTGCCAGCAGCCAAGTGGGGGGTCCTGAAGCTTTCTTT. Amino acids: CASSQVGGPEAFF. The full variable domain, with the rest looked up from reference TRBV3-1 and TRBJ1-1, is DTAVSQTPKYLVTQMGNDKSIKCEQNLGHDTMYWYKQDSKKFLKIMFSYNNKELIINETVPNRFSPKSPDKAHLNLHINSLELGDSAVYFCASSQVGGPEAFFGQGTRLTVV.

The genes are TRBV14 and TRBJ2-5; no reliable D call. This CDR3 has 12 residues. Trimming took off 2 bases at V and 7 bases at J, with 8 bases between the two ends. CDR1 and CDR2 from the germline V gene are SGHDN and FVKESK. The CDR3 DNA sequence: TGTGCCAGCAGCCAAATCGGCAGGACCCAGTACTTC. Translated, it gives CASSQIGRTQYF. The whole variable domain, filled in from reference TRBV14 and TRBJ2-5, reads EAGVTQFPSHSVIEKGQTVTLRCDPISGHDNLYWYRRVMGKEIKFLLHFVKESKQDESGMPNNRFLAERTGGTYSTLKVQPAELEDSGVYFCASSQIGRTQYFGPGTRLLVL.

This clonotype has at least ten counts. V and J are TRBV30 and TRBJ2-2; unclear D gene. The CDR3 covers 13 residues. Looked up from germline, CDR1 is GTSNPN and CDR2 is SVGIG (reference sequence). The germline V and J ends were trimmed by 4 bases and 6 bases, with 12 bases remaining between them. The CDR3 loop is CAWNLIASGELFF. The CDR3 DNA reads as TGTGCCTGGAATCTAATTGCTTCCGGGGAGCTGTTTTTT. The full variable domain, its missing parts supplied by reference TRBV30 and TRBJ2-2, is SQTIHQWPATLVQPVGSPLSLECTVEGTSNPNLYWYRQAAGRGLQLLFYSVGIGQISSEVPQNLSASRPQDRQFILSSKKLLLSDSGFYLCAWNLIASGELFFGEGSRLTVL.

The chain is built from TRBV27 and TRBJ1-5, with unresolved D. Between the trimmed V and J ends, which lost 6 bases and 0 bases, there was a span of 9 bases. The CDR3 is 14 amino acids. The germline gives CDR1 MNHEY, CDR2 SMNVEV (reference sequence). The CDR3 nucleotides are TGTGCCAGCAGAGCCTATAATAGCAATCAGCCCCAGCATTTT. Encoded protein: CASRAYNSNQPQHF.

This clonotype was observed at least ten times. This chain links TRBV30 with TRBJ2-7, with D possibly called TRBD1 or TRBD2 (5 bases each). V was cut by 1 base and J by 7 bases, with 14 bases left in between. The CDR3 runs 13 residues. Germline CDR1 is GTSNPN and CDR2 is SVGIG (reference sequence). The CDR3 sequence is CAWSGEIWGEQYF. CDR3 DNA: TGTGCCTGGAGTGGGGAAATATGGGGGGAGCAGTACTTC.

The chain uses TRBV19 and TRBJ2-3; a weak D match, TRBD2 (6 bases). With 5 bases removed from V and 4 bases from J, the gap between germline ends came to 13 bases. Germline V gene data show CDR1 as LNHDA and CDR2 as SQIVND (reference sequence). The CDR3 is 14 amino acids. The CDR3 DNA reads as TGTGCCAGTAGTTGGTCGGAGGGACCAGATACGCAGTATTTT. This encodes CASSWSEGPDTQYF. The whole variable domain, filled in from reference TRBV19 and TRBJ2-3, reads DGGITQSPKYLFRKEGQNVTLSCEQNLNHDAMYWYRQDPGQGLRLIYYSQIVNDFQKGDIAEGYSVSREKKESFPLTVTSAQKNPTAFYLCASSWSEGPDTQYFGPGTRLTVL.

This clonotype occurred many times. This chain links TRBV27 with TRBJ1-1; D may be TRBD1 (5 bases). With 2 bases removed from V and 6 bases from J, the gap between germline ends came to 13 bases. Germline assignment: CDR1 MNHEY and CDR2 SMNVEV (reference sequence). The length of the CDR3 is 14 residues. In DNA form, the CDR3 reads TGTGCCAGCAGTTTAGGGGGGGGAAGAGCTGAAGCTTTCTTT. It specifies CASSLGGGRAEAFF.

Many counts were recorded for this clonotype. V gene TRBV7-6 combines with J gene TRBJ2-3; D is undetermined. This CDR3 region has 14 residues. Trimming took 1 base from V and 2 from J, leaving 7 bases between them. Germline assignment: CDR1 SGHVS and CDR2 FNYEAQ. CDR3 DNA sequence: TGTGCCAGCAGCTTAGGGCCGACCACAGATACGCAGTATTTT. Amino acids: CASSLGPTTDTQYF. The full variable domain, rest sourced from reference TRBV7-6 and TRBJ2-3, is GAGVSQSPRYKVTKRGQDVALRCDPISGHVSLYWYRQALGQGPEFLTYFNYEAQQDKSGLPNDRFSAERPEGSISTLTIQRTEQRDSAMYRCASSLGPTTDTQYFGPGTRLTVL.

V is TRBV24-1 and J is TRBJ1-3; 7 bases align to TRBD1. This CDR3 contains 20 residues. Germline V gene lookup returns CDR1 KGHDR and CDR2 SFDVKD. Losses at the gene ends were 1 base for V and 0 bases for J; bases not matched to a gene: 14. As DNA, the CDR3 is TGTGCCACCAGTGATTTTTTTGGACAGGACCCTTCGAGCTCTGGAAACACCATATATTTT. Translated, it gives CATSDFFGQDPSSSGNTIYF.

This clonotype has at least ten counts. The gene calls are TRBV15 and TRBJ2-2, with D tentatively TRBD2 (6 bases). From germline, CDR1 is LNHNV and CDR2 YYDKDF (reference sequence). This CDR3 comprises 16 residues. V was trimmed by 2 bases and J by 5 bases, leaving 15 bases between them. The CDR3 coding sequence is TGTGCCACCAGCAGATTTGACGGGAGACGGACCGGGGAGCTGTTTTTT. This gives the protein CATSRFDGRRTGELFF.

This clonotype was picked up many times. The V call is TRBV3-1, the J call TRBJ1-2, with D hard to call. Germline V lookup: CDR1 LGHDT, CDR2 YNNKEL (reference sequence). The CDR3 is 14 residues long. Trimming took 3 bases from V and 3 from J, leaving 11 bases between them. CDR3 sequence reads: CASSHFSGYYGYTF. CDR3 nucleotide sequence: TGTGCCAGCAGCCACTTTTCGGGGTACTATGGCTACACCTTC.

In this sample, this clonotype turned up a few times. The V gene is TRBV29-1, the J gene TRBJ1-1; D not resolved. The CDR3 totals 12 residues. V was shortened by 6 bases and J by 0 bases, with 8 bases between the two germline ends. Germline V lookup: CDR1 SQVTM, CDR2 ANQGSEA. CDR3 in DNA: TGCAGCGTCCCACTCATGAACACTGAAGCTTTCTTT. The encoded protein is CSVPLMNTEAFF.

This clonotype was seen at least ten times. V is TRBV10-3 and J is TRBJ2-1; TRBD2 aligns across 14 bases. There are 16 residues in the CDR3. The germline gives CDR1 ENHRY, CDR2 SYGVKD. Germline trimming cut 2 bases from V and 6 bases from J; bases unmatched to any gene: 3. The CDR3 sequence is CAISEGLAGGGNEQFF. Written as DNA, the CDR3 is TGTGCCATCAGTGAGGGACTAGCGGGAGGAGGCAATGAGCAGTTCTTC.

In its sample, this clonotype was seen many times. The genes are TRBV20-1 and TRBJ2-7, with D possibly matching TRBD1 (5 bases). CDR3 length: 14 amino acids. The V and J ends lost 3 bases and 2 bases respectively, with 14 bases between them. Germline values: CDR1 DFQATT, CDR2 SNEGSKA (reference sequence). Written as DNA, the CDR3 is TGCAGTGCTAGGGGGCCTGGCGGCCCCTACGAGCAGTACTTC. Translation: CSARGPGGPYEQYF.

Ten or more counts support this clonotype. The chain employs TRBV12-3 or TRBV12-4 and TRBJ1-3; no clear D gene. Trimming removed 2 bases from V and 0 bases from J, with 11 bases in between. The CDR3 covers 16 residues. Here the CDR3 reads CASSLREALSGNTIYF. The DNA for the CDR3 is TGTGCCAGCAGTTTAAGGGAGGCCCTCTCTGGAAACACCATATATTTT.

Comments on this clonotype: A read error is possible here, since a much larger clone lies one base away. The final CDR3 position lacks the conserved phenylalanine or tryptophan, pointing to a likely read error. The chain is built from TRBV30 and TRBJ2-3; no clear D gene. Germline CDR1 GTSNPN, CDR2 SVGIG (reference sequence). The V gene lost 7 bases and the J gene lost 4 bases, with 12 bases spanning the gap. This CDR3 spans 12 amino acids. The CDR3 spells CASSQSADTQYY. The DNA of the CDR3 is TGTGCCTCGAGCCAATCGGCAGATACGCAGTATTAT.

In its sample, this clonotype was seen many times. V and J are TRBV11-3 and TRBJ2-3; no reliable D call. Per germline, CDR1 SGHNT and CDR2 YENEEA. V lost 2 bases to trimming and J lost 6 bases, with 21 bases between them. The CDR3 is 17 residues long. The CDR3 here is CASSLSRGPESPDTQYF. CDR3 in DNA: TGTGCCAGCAGCTTATCCCGAGGACCGGAGAGCCCCGATACGCAGTATTTT.

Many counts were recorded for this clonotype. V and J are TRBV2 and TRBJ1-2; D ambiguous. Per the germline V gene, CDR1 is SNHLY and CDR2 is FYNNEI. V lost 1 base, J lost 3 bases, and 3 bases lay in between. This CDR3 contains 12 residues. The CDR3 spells CASSEGYYGYTF. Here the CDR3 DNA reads TGTGCCAGCAGTGAAGGATACTATGGCTACACCTTC.

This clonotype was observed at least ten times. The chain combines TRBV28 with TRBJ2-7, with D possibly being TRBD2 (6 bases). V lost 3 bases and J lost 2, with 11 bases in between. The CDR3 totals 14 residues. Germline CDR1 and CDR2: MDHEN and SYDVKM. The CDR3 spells CASSFGGLAYEQYF. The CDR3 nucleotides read TGTGCCAGCAGTTTCGGAGGGTTAGCCTACGAGCAGTACTTC.

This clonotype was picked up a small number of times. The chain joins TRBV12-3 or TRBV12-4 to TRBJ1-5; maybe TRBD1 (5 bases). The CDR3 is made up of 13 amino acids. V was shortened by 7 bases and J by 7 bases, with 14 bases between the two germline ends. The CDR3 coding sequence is TGTGCCAGCACCTGGGGGGGTTGGCAGCCCCAGCATTTT. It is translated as CASTWGGWQPQHF.